The 28 T cell receptor beta chains below were found in one sample sequenced in a study of metastatic and nonmetastatic thyroid tumors. Until they underwent thyroid surgery, no patient had received any treatment. Using MiXCR, TCRdb re-called clones from the PCR reads. The profile covers some 19,000 clones, with around 19% appearing a single time and 25% to 35% taken by the ten largest. The sample was blood. Receptor source: a female donor with papillary thyroid cancer or a benign thyroid nodule (not recorded which). Some clones in this sample may be carry-over from other donors' samples.

This clone was observed many times. V and J are TRBV13 and TRBJ2-7, with 10 bases that match TRBD1. The CDR3 has 15 residues. The junction had 8 bases not matched to a gene; V was cut back by 7 bases and J by 2 bases. Germline CDR1 and CDR2: PRHDT and FYEKMQ (reference sequence). The CDR3 nucleotides are TGTGCCAGCACCATAAGACAGGGGGCCACCTACGAGCAGTACTTC. Translated, it gives CASTIRQGATYEQYF.

The chain uses TRBV7-9 and TRBJ1-6; TRBD1 might be the D (5 bases). V shed 2 bases and J shed 9 bases, with 14 bases lying between them. The V gene's germline CDR1 is SEHNR and CDR2 FQNEAQ (reference sequence). The CDR3 sequence is 15 residues long. The CDR3 nucleotides are TGTGCCAGCAGCTTAAAAGGGGTTGTTCCTTCACCCCTCCACTTT. It specifies CASSLKGVVPSPLHF.

This clone came up once. V is TRBV7-8 and J is TRBJ2-3, with D possibly called TRBD1 or TRBD2 (5 bases each). This CDR3 has 15 residues. CDR1 and CDR2 from the germline V gene are SGHVS and FQNEAQ. Deletions cut 0 bases from V and 7 bases from J, with 14 bases between. CDR3 coding DNA: TGTGCCAGCAGCTTAGCGGGGGTGCAAAGGCATACGCAGTATTTT. Amino acid sequence: CASSLAGVQRHTQYF.

This clone was counted only a few times. A read error may be the cause here, since a much bigger clone is one base away. The chain is built from TRBV27 and TRBJ1-6; perhaps TRBD1 as D (6 bases). CDR1 MNHEY and CDR2 SMNVEV come from the germline V gene (reference sequence). This CDR3 region has 16 residues. This CDR3 is CARSFRGGRYNSPLHF. CDR3 bases: TGTGCCAGAAGTTTTAGGGGGGGGAGATATAACTCACCCCTCCACTTT.

For this clone: A read error may be the cause here, since a much bigger clone is one base away. The chain has TRBV7-7 and TRBJ2-5; 7 bases fit TRBD1. CDR1 SSHAT and CDR2 FNYEAQ come from the germline V gene (reference sequence). The CDR3 runs to 13 residues. The CDR3 reads CASSPGQQDTQYF. DNA for the CDR3: TGTGCTAGCAGCCCGGGACAGCAAGATACCCAGTACTTC.

There are many counts of this clone. The chain is built from TRBV2 and TRBJ2-5; 7 bases are a match to TRBD1. V shed 7 bases and J 4 bases; nucleotides not matched to a gene: 6. Germline V gene data show CDR1 as SNHLY and CDR2 as FYNNEI. CDR3 length: 13 residues. As DNA, the CDR3 is TGTGCCAGCAAGAGAGACAGGGTAGAGACCCAGTACTTC. Protein product: CASKRDRVETQYF.

By share of the sample, this clone is medium-sized. The chain couples TRBV20-1 to TRBJ2-1; TRBD1 matches at 8 bases. The germline CDR1 and CDR2 sequences are DFQATT and SNEGSKA (reference sequence). There are 11 residues in the CDR3. CDR3 in DNA: TGCAGCGGGACAGGTAACAATGAGCAGTTCTTC. Encoded protein: CSGTGNNEQFF.

This clone came up many times. Other DNA sequences within the sample encode an identical CDR3. This chain uses TRBV10-2 with TRBJ1-5; TRBD1 agrees at 7 bases. CDR3 length: 17 amino acids. V lost 7 bases to trimming and J lost 4 bases; unmatched junction nucleotides: 16. Germline V gene lookup returns CDR1 WSHSY and CDR2 SAAADI. CDR3 protein: CASMDQSGGTANQPQHF. In DNA, the CDR3 is TGCGCCAGCATGGATCAGAGTGGGGGGACAGCTAATCAGCCCCAGCATTTT.

In this sample, this clone turned up many times. This may be a read error: a much more frequent sequence differs by one nucleotide. The sample contains more than one DNA sequence encoding this CDR3. The gene calls are TRBV6-2 or TRBV6-3 and TRBJ2-5; 11 nucleotides match TRBD2. The CDR3 length is 16 residues. Looked up from germline, CDR1 is MNHEY and CDR2 is SVGEGT. Losses at the gene ends were 9 bases for V and 1 base for J; bases not matched to a gene: 10. The DNA for the CDR3 is TGTGCCAGTAGTACTCGGACTAGCGGGCTCCAAGAGACCCAGTACTTC. Amino acid sequence: CASSTRTSGLQETQYF.

This clone was detected ten times or more. V is TRBV19 and J is TRBJ2-5; the D gene is possibly TRBD1 (6 bases). With 6 bases removed from V and 1 base from J, the gap between germline ends came to 12 bases. The CDR3 has 14 residues. CDR1 and CDR2 (germline): LNHDA, SQIVND (reference sequence). CDR3 DNA sequence: TGTGCCAGTAGAATCCGGGACACCCAAGAGACCCAGTACTTC. Translating gives CASRIRDTQETQYF.

This chain connects TRBV24-1 to TRBJ2-2, with 7 bases that match TRBD2. Germline V gives CDR1 KGHDR, CDR2 SFDVKD. CDR3 length: 19 residues. J lost 6 bases, V lost 3 bases, and 18 bases had no gene match. CDR3 in amino acids: CATSDPGLLTSLSSGELFF. The CDR3 DNA reads TGTGCCACCAGTGATCCTGGCCTCCTGACTAGCCTTTCGTCCGGGGAGCTGTTTTTT.

This clone was recorded many times. V and J are TRBV10-3 and TRBJ1-4; D is uncertain. Trimming shortened V by 2 bases and J by 0 bases, and 16 bases separated the two germline ends. The CDR3 extends over 18 amino acids. Germline V gives CDR1 ENHRY, CDR2 SYGVKD. The CDR3 bases are TGTGCCATCAGTGAGGTGGGGTCCTTTACTGCAACTAATGAAAAACTGTTTTTT. It specifies CAISEVGSFTATNEKLFF.

This clone is labeled medium-sized. J is TRBJ2-7 and V is TRBV6-2 or TRBV6-3, with 7 bases aligning to TRBD2. Germline V CDR1 and CDR2: MNHEY, SVGEGT. The CDR3 covers 15 residues. After removal of 3 bases from V and 3 bases from J, the junction contained 8 bases not matched to a gene. The CDR3 reads CASSYGRGNVYEQYF. The CDR3 coding sequence is TGTGCCAGCAGTTATGGGCGGGGGAACGTCTACGAGCAGTACTTC.

This clone was picked up many times. V and J are TRBV2 and TRBJ1-1; D unresolved. Germline-derived CDR1 and CDR2 are SNHLY and FYNNEI. The ends were cut back, 3 bases at V and 11 bases at J, with 16 bases in the middle. The CDR3 runs to 13 residues. CDR3 coding DNA: TGTGCCAGCAGTGATTGGGCGTTGTTTAGGGCTTTCTTT. The encoded protein is CASSDWALFRAFF.

The genes are TRBV5-1 and TRBJ2-3; D is unclear. The CDR3 loop spans 15 amino acids. Germline-derived CDR1 and CDR2 are SGHRS and YFSETQ. V lost 4 bases and J 7 bases, leaving 19 bases between the germline ends. The CDR3 coding sequence is TGCGCCAGCAGCATGGAAGACACCGGCAGATATACGCAGTATTTT. Translated, it gives CASSMEDTGRYTQYF.

This clone was seen at least ten times. This sequence joins TRBV20-1 and TRBJ2-7, with unresolved D. This CDR3 is 13 amino acids long. V gave up 8 bases and J gave up 5 bases, with 19 bases separating them. Germline CDR1 and CDR2: DFQATT and SNEGSKA (reference sequence). CDR3 in DNA: TGCAGTATGATTCGGGTAGGATTAAACGAGCAGTACTTC. Translating it yields CSMIRVGLNEQYF.

This clone was observed at least ten times. The gene calls are TRBV5-1 and TRBJ2-5, with TRBD1 as a possible D gene (6 bases). The V gene's germline CDR1 is SGHRS and CDR2 YFSETQ. The CDR3 length is 15 residues. V shed 0 bases and J shed 3 bases, with 12 bases lying between them. The DNA for the CDR3 is TGCGCCAGCAGCTTGGCCGGTTACAGGGAAGAGACCCAGTACTTC. Protein: CASSLAGYREETQYF.

This clone was seen only a few times. The chain is built from TRBV7-6 and TRBJ2-1; 9 bases are shared with TRBD1. CDR1 SGHVS and CDR2 FNYEAQ come from the germline V gene. J lost 7 bases, V lost 5 bases, and 18 bases had no gene match. The CDR3 spans 18 residues. The CDR3 here is CASSLNTGGWPKENEQFF. The CDR3, as DNA: TGTGCCAGCAGCCTCAATACAGGGGGCTGGCCTAAAGAAAATGAGCAGTTCTTC.

This clone has a count of ten or more. The rearrangement links TRBV12-3 or TRBV12-4 to TRBJ1-5; perhaps TRBD1 as D (5 bases). V was clipped by 8 bases and J by 5 bases, with 10 bases between them. The CDR3 length is 12 residues. CDR3: CASARDHQPQHF. CDR3 coding DNA: TGTGCCAGCGCCCGGGACCATCAGCCCCAGCATTTT.

In this sample, this clone turned up a few times. V usage is TRBV5-6 and J usage is TRBJ2-1; D is ambiguous. This CDR3 has 16 amino acids. V was cut by 0 bases and J by 2 bases, with 12 bases left in between. Germline V gives CDR1 SGHDT, CDR2 YYEEEE. CDR3 in DNA: TGTGCCAGCAGCTTGGTAAGGTCCGCTACCTACAATGAGCAGTTCTTC. This gives the protein CASSLVRSATYNEQFF.

This clone was seen many times. The rearrangement links TRBV7-3 to TRBJ2-3; 11 bases agree with TRBD1. The CDR3 runs 14 residues. Looked up from germline, CDR1 is SGHTA and CDR2 is FQGTGA. V shed 6 bases, J shed 5 bases, and the junction held 4 bases outside the gene matches. CDR3 sequence: CASSFGTGGDTQYF. The CDR3 DNA is TGTGCCAGCAGTTTTGGGACAGGGGGAGATACGCAGTATTTT.

Ten or more counts support this clone. The rearrangement joins TRBV7-2 to TRBJ1-3; unclear D gene. The CDR3 totals 14 residues. Trimming pared 2 bases from V and 0 bases from J, leaving 5 bases between. CDR1 SGHTA and CDR2 FQGNSA come from the germline V gene. The CDR3 DNA sequence: TGTGCCAGCAGCTTATCTACCTCTGGAAACACCATATATTTT. Its protein product is CASSLSTSGNTIYF.

This chain links TRBV11-2 with TRBJ2-3; 13 bases are a match to TRBD2. The CDR3 is made up of 18 amino acids. The germline V gene has CDR1 SGHAT and CDR2 FQNNGV. V lost 5 bases to trimming and J lost 4 bases; unmatched junction nucleotides: 12. For the CDR3, the DNA is TGTGCCAGCAGCCCACCCGGACTAGCGGGGGATGGCCCAGATACGCAGTATTTT. It yields the protein CASSPPGLAGDGPDTQYF.

The CDR3 is CASSLETGWTEAFF. CDR3 in DNA: TGTGCCAGCAGCTTAGAGACGGGGTGGACTGAAGCTTTCTTT. This chain uses TRBV7-9 with TRBJ1-1; D ambiguous. The CDR3 spans 14 residues. The V end was cut by 1 base, the J end by 5 bases, with 11 bases between. In germline, CDR1 is SEHNR, CDR2 FQNEAQ (reference sequence).

Comment on this clone: A read error may explain this, as a much larger clone is one base away. The chain is built from TRBV7-9 and TRBJ1-5; unclear D gene. The germline gives CDR1 SEHNR, CDR2 FQNEAQ (reference sequence). This CDR3 region has 14 residues. V was pared by 1 base and J by 3 bases, with 7 bases between. The CDR3 DNA is TGTGCCAGCAGCTTAGGGGCCATCAATCAGCCCCAGCATTTT. Translated, it gives CASSLGAINQPQHF.

This chain joins TRBV4-2 and TRBJ2-3; 7 bases match TRBD2. After removal of 4 bases from V and 6 bases from J, the junction contained 13 bases not matched to a gene. CDR1 is LGHNA and CDR2 is YNFKEQ in the germline V gene. This CDR3 is built from 16 residues. The CDR3 loop reads CASSPSARELKDTQYF. CDR3 DNA sequence: TGTGCCAGCAGCCCGTCGGCGCGGGAGTTGAAGGATACGCAGTATTTT.

J is TRBJ2-7 and V is TRBV20-1, with 7 bases that match TRBD2. V shed 2 bases and J 0 bases; nucleotides not matched to a gene: 16. This CDR3 has 18 amino acids. Germline loops: CDR1 DFQATT, CDR2 SNEGSKA (reference sequence). DNA of the CDR3: TGCAGTGCTAGAACGGGACTATCGGGAGGATATTTCTCCTACGAGCAGTACTTC. Its protein is CSARTGLSGGYFSYEQYF.

Of note for this clone: A much larger clone lies one base from this, so it may be a read error. This chain links TRBV5-8 with TRBJ2-5; possible D gene TRBD1, 5 bases. The CDR3 covers 15 residues. CDR1 is SGHTS, CDR2 YDEGEE, per germline. Trimming cost V 4 bases and J 5 bases, with 18 bases left between them. The CDR3 loop reads CASSPHGQMRETQYF. CDR3 DNA sequence: TGTGCCAGCAGCCCACATGGACAAATGAGGGAGACCCAGTACTTC.